This passage covers 9 T cell receptor beta chains from one sample sequenced in a study of T cell clusters in autoimmune cytopenias (dated by TCRdb to the late 2010s). Per sample, around 0.25 ug of peripheral blood genomic DNA, approximately 38,000 genome equivalents, was used for TRB amplification. The sequencer listed for this sample is Illumina MiSeq. To amplify TRB rearrangements, a touch-down multiplex PCR protocol was run with the TRB-A and TRB-B primer pools combined in a single tube. The reads were reprocessed in TCRdb, with one entry per CDR3 protein sequence and no accompanying DNA. For this sample, the table gives under 13,000 distinct CDR3 sequences. The ten biggest clones cover about 30% of the sample. These data also formed part of another study, on T cell repertoires in aging, cancer and after chemotherapy.

Input material: peripheral blood. These TCRs come from a human donor in good health.

This CDR3 reads CSVGGRHSGTEAFF. This chain links TRBV29-1 with TRBJ1-1; TCRdb's D call, TRBD1, is unchecked because there is no DNA. The CDR3 loop spans 14 amino acids. The germline CDR1 and CDR2 sequences are SQVTM and ANQGSEA.

V and J are TRBV19 and TRBJ2-5. Germline V lookup: CDR1 LNHDA, CDR2 SQIVND (reference sequence). This CDR3 contains 14 residues. The CDR3 is CASSLKLLQETQYF.

CDR3 region: CASSEGGGGSYEQYF. This chain connects TRBV19 to TRBJ2-7; absent DNA, TCRdb's TRBD1 call cannot be checked. The CDR3 extends over 15 amino acids. From germline, CDR1 is LNHDA and CDR2 SQIVND (reference sequence).

This clonotype registers medium-sized by frequency. This chain joins TRBV19 and TRBJ2-6; the TCRdb D gene call, TRBD1, has no DNA to confirm it. The CDR3 has 18 amino acids. Germline CDR1 and CDR2: LNHDA and SQIVND (reference sequence). The CDR3 sequence: CASSIAGQGARGANVLTF.

This chain joins TRBV19 and TRBJ2-7; the D call of TRBD1 rests on TCRdb alone, since no DNA is present to check it. In germline, CDR1 is LNHDA, CDR2 SQIVND (reference sequence). The CDR3 loop spans 15 amino acids. The CDR3: CASSPGTGGPYEQYF.

V and J are TRBV29-1 and TRBJ1-4. Germline-derived CDR1 and CDR2 are SQVTM and ANQGSEA. The CDR3 loop spans 14 amino acids. The CDR3 sequence: CSVDGGGANEKLFF.

The genes are TRBV24-1 and TRBJ2-1; TCRdb indicates TRBD2, and absent DNA this call remains unverified. This CDR3 is built from 16 residues. Germline CDR1 reads KGHDR; CDR2 reads SFDVKD. CDR3 residues: CATSDFRAGGLDEQFF.

The genes are TRBV19 and TRBJ2-5; TCRdb selects TRBD1, and the lack of DNA leaves this call unchecked. The CDR3 sequence is 15 residues long. CDR1 LNHDA and CDR2 SQIVND come from the germline V gene (reference sequence). The CDR3 is CASSISGRGKETQYF. The variable domain in full, with the rest retrieved from reference TRBV19 and TRBJ2-5, is DGGITQSPKYLFRKEGQNVTLSCEQNLNHDAMYWYRQDPGQGLRLIYYSQIVNDFQKGDIAEGYSVSREKKESFPLTVTSAQKNPTAFYLCASSISGRGKETQYFGPGTRLLVL.

This chain joins TRBV10-3 and TRBJ2-2; TCRdb lists TRBD1, though no DNA is available to test this call. Per germline, CDR1 ENHRY and CDR2 SYGVKD. This CDR3 spans 12 amino acids. CDR3 sequence reads: CASGEGAVELFF.